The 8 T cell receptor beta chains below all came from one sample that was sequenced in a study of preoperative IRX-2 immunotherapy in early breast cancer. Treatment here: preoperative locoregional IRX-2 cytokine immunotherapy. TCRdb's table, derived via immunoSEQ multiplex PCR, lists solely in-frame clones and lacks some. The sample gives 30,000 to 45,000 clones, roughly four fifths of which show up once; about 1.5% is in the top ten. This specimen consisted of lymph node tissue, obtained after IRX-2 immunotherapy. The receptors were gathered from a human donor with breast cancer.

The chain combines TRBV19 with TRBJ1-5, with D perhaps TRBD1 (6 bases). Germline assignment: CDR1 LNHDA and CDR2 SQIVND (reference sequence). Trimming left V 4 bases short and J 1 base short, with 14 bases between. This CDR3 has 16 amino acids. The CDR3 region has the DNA TGTGCCAGTAGTACGACAACAGGGACGAGCAATCAGCCCCAGCATTTT. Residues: CASSTTTGTSNQPQHF.

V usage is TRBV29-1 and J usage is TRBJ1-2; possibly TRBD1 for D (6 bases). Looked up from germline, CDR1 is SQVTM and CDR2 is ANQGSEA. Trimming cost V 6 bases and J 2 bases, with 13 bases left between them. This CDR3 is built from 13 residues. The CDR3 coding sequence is TGCAGCGTCTTCAACAGGGTCAACTATGGCTACACCTTC. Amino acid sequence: CSVFNRVNYGYTF.

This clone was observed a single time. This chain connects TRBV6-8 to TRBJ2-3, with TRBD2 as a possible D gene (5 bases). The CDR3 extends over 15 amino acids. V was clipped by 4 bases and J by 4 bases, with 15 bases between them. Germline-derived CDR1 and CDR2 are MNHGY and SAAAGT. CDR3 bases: TGTGCCAGCAGTTGGGGTACCGGAGGAGCAGATACGCAGTATTTT. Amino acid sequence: CASSWGTGGADTQYF.

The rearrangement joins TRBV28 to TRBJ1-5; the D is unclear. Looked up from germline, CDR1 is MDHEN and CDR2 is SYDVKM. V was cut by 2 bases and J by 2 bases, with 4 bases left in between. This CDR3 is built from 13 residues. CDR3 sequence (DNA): TGTGCCAGCAGTTTAAATGGCAATCAGCCCCAGCATTTT. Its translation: CASSLNGNQPQHF.

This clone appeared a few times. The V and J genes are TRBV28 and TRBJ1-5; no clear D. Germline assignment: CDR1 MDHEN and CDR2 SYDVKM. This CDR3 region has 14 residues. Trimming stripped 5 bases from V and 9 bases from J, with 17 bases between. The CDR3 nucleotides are TGTGCCAGCAGTCCCCAATCGTCGGTCCGGCCCCAGCATTTT. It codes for CASSPQSSVRPQHF.

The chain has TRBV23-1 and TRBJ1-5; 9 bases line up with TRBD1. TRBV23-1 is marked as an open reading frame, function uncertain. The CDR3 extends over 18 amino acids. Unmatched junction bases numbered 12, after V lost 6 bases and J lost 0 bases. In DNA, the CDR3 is TGCGCCAGCAGCCCACGACAGGGGGGCTCTAATAGCAATCAGCCCCAGCATTTT. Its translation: CASSPRQGGSNSNQPQHF.

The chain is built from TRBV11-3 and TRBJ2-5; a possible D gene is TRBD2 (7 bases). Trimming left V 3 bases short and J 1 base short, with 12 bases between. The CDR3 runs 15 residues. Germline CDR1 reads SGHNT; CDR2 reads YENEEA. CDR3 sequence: CASSLVGGAQETQYF. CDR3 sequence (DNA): TGTGCCAGCAGCTTGGTAGGGGGGGCCCAAGAGACCCAGTACTTC.

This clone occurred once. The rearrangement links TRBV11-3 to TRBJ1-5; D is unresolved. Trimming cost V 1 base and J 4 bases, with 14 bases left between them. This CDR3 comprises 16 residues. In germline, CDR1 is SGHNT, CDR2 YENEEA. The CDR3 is CASSLGGMRTNQPQHF. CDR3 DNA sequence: TGTGCCAGCAGCTTAGGCGGTATGAGGACTAATCAGCCCCAGCATTTT.